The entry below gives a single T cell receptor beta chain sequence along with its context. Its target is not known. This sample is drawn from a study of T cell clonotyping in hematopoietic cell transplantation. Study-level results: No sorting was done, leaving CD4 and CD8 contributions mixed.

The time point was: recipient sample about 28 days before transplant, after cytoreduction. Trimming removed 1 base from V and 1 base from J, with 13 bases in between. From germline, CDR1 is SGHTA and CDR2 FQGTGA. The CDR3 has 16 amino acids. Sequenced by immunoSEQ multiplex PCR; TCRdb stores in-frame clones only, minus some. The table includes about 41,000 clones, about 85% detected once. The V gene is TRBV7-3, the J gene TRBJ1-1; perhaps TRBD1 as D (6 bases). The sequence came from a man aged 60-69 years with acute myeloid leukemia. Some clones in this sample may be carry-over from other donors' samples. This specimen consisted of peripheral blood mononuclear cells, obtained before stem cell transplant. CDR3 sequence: CASSLNRPQGNTEAFF. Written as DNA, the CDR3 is TGTGCCAGCAGCTTAAATCGCCCACAGGGGAACACTGAAGCTTTCTTT.